One T cell receptor beta chain is described in this entry. Its antigen is unidentified. The ends were cut back, 8 bases at V and 2 bases at J, with 13 bases in the middle. The germline gives CDR1 SNHLY, CDR2 FYNNEI. The CDR3 has 14 amino acids. This specimen comes from a study of a mutant IDH1 vaccine in newly diagnosed glioma. TCRdb's copy holds only in-frame clones and misses some; the assay was immunoSEQ multiplex PCR. Altogether 50,000 to 75,000 clones are present, about four fifths being singletons, with the ten largest covering over 4.5%. Time point of the sample: week 11, during vaccination. Each dose of the vaccine consisted of 300 ug of mutant IDH1 20-mer peptide, with topical imiquimod.

The sequence was collected from a man between 45 and 60 years old with glioma. The V gene is TRBV2, the J gene TRBJ1-3; D is possibly TRBD1 (5 bases). This specimen consisted of PBMCs, obtained from a glioma patient whose treatment included an IDH1 peptide vaccine. The CDR3 region has the DNA TGTGCCAGCGGCCGGGACGGAGCTGGAAACACCATATATTTT. Residues: CASGRDGAGNTIYF.